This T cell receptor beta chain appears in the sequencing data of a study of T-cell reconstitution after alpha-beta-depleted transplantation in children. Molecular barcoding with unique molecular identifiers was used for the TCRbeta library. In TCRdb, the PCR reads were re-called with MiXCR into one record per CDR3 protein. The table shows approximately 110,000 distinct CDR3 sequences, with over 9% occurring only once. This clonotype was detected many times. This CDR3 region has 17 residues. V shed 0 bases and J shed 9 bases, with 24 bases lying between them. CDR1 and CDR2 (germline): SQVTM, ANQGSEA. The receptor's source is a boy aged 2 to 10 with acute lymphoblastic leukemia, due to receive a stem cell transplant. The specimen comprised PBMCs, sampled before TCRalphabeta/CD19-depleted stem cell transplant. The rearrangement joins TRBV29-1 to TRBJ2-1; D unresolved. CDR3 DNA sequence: TGCAGCGTTGAAGATCGTATGGGAACAGTGAAGTATGGTGAGCAGTTCTTC. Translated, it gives CSVEDRMGTVKYGEQFF.